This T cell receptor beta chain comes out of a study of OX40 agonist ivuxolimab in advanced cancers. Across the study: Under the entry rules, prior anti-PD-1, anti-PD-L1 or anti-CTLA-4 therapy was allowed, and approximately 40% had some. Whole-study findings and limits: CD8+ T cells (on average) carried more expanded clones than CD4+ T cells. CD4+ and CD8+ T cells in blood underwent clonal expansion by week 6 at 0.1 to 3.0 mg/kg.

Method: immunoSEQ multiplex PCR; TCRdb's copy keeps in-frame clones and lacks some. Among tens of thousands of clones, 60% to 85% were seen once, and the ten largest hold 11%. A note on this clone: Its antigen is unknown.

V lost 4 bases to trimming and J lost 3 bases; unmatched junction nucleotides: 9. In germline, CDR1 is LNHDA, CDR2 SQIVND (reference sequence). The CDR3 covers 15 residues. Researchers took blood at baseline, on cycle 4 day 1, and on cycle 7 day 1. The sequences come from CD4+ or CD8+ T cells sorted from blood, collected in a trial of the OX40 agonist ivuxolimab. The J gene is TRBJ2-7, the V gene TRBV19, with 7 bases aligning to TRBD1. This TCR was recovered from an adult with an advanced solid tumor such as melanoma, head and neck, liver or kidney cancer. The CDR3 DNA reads TGTGCCAGTAGTACACGGTGGGACAGAGACTACGAGCAGTACTTC. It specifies CASSTRWDRDYEQYF.